Here is one T cell receptor (beta chain) with its context. What antigen it recognizes has not been identified. The sample holds no much larger clone one base away, and base qualities are not on file. The method behind the library was the immunoSEQ multiplex PCR assay. For the multiplex PCR, a mixture combining 60 forward primers for TCR Vbeta segments and 13 reverse primers for TCR Jbeta segments was used. Amplification of the CDR3 region of rearranged TCR beta genes was performed with a multiplex PCR assay on genomic DNA. On the Illumina HiSeq System, the amplified TCR beta libraries were sequenced as 87-base-pair reads. In the authors' own workflow: A later analysis counted approximately 74 million unique TCR beta chains across the 640 or so repertoires, and roughly 10 million of these chains were shared by at least two donors. To remove PCR and sequencing errors, raw reads were error-corrected and collapsed into unique sequences using a nearest-neighbor algorithm that merged closely related sequences. CDR3 sequences were aligned to IMGT reference sequences to assign V, D and J gene segments. For a sequence to be retained, a match of at least six nucleotides was required to both a V gene segment and a J gene segment. Rearrangements were classified as productive when the CDR3 lacked stop codons and remained in frame with V and J, and all other rearrangements were classified as non-productive. CDR3 was defined according to IMGT convention as the region running from the second conserved V-encoded cysteine to the conserved J-encoded phenylalanine. Sequences without an unambiguous match to a single V gene segment were excluded from the earlier analysis of 450 to 650 of the donors. An earlier analysis of 550 to 650 of the donors classified V segments as functional when productive rearrangements were above 56.7% and as segregating when the standard deviation between donors was above 5%. A statistical classification framework was built for diagnosing cytomegalovirus status from the catalog of TCR beta chain sequences. V and J gene assignment, in a later analysis, came from comparing TCR nucleotide sequences with IMGT/GENE-DB human TR gene sequences. A later analysis assigned CDR3 sequences and most-parsimonious VDJ recombination scenarios with the TCRdist pipeline. In a later analysis, every TCR beta chain was defined by the combination of its CDR3 amino acid sequence and its V-gene family, and reads without a unique V-gene family were dropped. In a later analysis, 500 to 650 highly shared, low-generation-probability nucleotide sequences were removed to address suspected cross-contamination and a sequencing artifact. A later analysis calculated a clonal expansion index for each public chain from normalized within-repertoire ranks of inferred template counts. Generation probabilities in a later analysis came from a VDJ recombination model fitted to out-of-frame rearrangements, and those results were checked against IGoR. In a later analysis, hypergeometric tests were used to score TCR-TCR, TCR-HLA and TCR-CMV co-occurrence, with a repertoire-size bias correction applied to TCR pairs. A later analysis estimated false discovery rates by permuting HLA or CMV assignments 20 times. In a later analysis, co-occurring TCRs were grouped with DBSCAN, and TCRdist sequence similarity was added when clustering was performed within HLA-allele-positive subsets. For co-occurrence clustering, repertoires with fewer than 30,000 or more than 120,000 public chains were excluded, along with roughly 5 repertoires with anomalous nucleotide sharing. TCRdb took over this immuneACCESS table, retaining in-frame rearrangements with V and J assigned. Such tables are incomplete; in checked studies, under half of the missing clones stem from an unresolved V gene, and the remainder is unexplained. That table furnishes V, J and clone size, whereas the DNA furnished D and trimming. This sample gives 130,000 to 150,000 clones in total; 60% to 85% of them show up just once. Clones ranked in the top ten supply around 3.6% of the sample.

The cohort was made up of under 800 healthy bone marrow donors. All cohort members were sampled while nominally healthy, although unrecorded immune exposures were likely present. The donor tested CMV seronegative and was one of the 352 seronegative cohort members. A peripheral blood sample was collected from each donor, and TCR beta sequencing was performed on peripheral blood mononuclear cells. The Qiagen DNeasy Blood Extraction Kit was used to extract genomic DNA from the blood cell samples. The entry originates in a study of cytomegalovirus exposure and HLA in healthy donors (dated by TCRdb to about 2017). Background on the whole study: In an earlier analysis of roughly 500 of the donors, around 290 Gb of sequence data and some 100 million unique TCR beta sequences from roughly 200 million T cells were reported. An early release covering more than 500 HLA-typed donors comprised approximately 300 gigabases of sequencing data and tens of millions of unique TCR sequences. Among the approximately 420 genotyped donors, around 81% belonged to the genetic ancestry cluster associated with self-reported Caucasian donors. The study aimed to test whether signatures of past pathogen exposure could be identified by cataloging public T cell receptors. Using immunosequencing, the study profiled T cell repertoires from about 620 subjects and related those repertoires to cytomegalovirus serostatus. In addition to the first cohort of 650 to 750 subjects, a separate validation cohort of approximately 120 different subjects was used. High-throughput TCR immunosequencing, statistical association of individual TCRs with disease status, and machine learning were combined to predict cytomegalovirus infection status. In a later analysis, previously published TCR beta repertoires from several hundred donors were re-analyzed and high-resolution HLA genotyping was added so that TCR occurrence patterns could be studied. In the later analysis, no new phenotypic data were used to find candidate immune exposures; instead, reliance was placed on TCR beta sequences and their occurrence across donors. An earlier analysis of fewer than 750 of the donors used high-throughput TCR beta sequencing to judge whether each TCR beta V gene segment behaved as functional or pseudogenic. Donor age, sex, ethnicity and CMV serostatus were compiled together with the repertoire data. In a later genetic analysis, genome-wide SNP genotypes for about 55% of the roughly 670 donors were used, and that subset was treated as a discovery cohort. All discovery cohort repertoires had been generated on a single sequencing platform. Class I and class II HLA loci were covered by the typing at four-digit resolution. The number of typed donors differed by locus: about 629-630 for A, B, C, DRB1 and DQB1; approximately 540 for DQA1; approximately 610 for DPA1; and around 490 for DPB1. Because of strong linkage in the cohort, roughly five DR-DQ haplotypes were treated as single units for association and clustering. Across under 500 genotyped donors of the cohort, an average of about 240,000 unique TCR beta nucleotide sequences per donor were sequenced, and roughly 20% of those sequences were non-productive. Overall study results and their limits: In vitro tests confirmed that a few of the cytomegalovirus-associated TCR beta chains recognize cytomegalovirus antigens. Compared with the approximately 670-donor mean, donors in an Asian-associated ancestry cluster had fewer N-insertions in productive TCRs, according to a later genetic analysis. According to the authors, the approach could potentially be generalized to other disease states and immunological phenotypes. The cohort was sequenced for TCR beta chains only, and without alpha or paired-chain data the features that could be detected were limited. A cluster of highly shared sequence variants was judged likely to be a technical artifact of the sequencing pipeline. In a later analysis, several top co-occurrence clusters were reported to appear linked to parvovirus B19, influenza, CMV and Epstein-Barr virus. The classifier was reported to diagnose cytomegalovirus status with high specificity and sensitivity in both the original and validation cohorts. The 87-base-pair reads could not distinguish some IMGT-functional V segments, including TRBV6-2 and TRBV6-3, so those segments were excluded. Compared with equally common non-associated chains, HLA-associated TCR beta chains in a later analysis were more clonally expanded and had lower generation probabilities. Most TCR sequences were observed very rarely across donors, whereas some public TCRs were present in many individuals. An earlier analysis of approximately 570 of the donors showed that most TCR beta V segments appeared in productive rearrangements either about 87% or about 30% of the time, which broadly matched IMGT annotations. Assigning TCR associations to individual alleles was difficult when HLA alleles, especially DR and DQ, strongly co-occurred. A further reported finding was that TCR beta sequences accurately predicted the HLA-A and HLA-B alleles for most subjects in the first cohort. V-gene and J-gene trimming of TCR beta chains was associated with a missense DCLRE1C variant in a later genetic analysis, and the association was replicated in an independent cohort. In a later analysis, most CMV-associated TCR beta chains were found to appear HLA-restricted, with HLA associations seemingly driven largely by CMV exposure. Specific HLA alleles were associated with some 15,000 TCR beta sequences at a false discovery rate of 0.05 in a later analysis. The only immune exposure information available for the cohort was CMV serostatus. Correlated functional status among segregating V segments might be attributable to linkage disequilibrium, but an unknown experimental factor could not be ruled out. In a later analysis, TCR association rates were found to vary across HLA loci, with the most associated TCRs seen for DRB1 alleles and the fewest for HLA-C alleles. Because counts were too low, roughly 18 rarely observed V segments, including chromosome 9 orphons, were left out of the earlier analysis of roughly 600 of the donors. The study listed approximately 150 TCR beta chains as associated with cytomegalovirus. The presence/absence analyses assumed that sequencing depth was roughly uniform across donors, and that assumption may not be true. Because HLA typing was unavailable for some donors at each locus, only the typed subset was used in association tests.

Counted from cysteine to phenylalanine, this CDR3 has 16 amino acids. The only DNA kept is the CDR3, 48 bases in frame from the first base. V is pruned by 0 bases and J by 4 bases, leaving 9 bases of the junction without a gene match. Looking up the germline V gene (reference sequence) yields CDR1 SGHNT and CDR2 YYREEE. This sequence was found in a young man in good health and CMV-seronegative. The sequence joins TRBV5-4 to TRBJ1-1, with 7 bases in between that match TRBD1. Sequenced: PBMCs. The CDR3 corresponds to CASSLGRQGGSTEAFF. The DNA is as follows: TGTGCCAGCAGCTTGGGGCGACAGGGTGGGAGCACTGAAGCTTTCTTT. Reference TRBV5-4 and TRBJ1-1 proteins supply the regions before and after the CDR3; the full variable domain is: ETGVTQSPTHLIKTRGQQVTLRCSSQSGHNTVSWYQQALGQGPQFIFQYYREEENGRGNFPPRFSGLQFPNYSSELNVNALELDDSALYLCASSLGRQGGSTEAFFGQGTRLTVV.